The 6 T cell receptor beta chains presented below share a single source sample, sequenced in a study of lymphopenia after photon versus proton radiotherapy. Generated by immunoSEQ multiplex PCR, the TCRdb table keeps only in-frame clones and is missing some. The table includes about 5,000 clones, 88% detected once. The sample here was peripheral blood, taken from a patient treated with photon-based radiotherapy. The receptors here all came from a man aged 30 to 45 with gastric cancer.

J is TRBJ1-2 and V is TRBV21-1; the D call of TRBD1 is as the table states it, not checked on the DNA. TRBV21-1 constitutes a pseudogene. The CDR3 sequence is 14 residues long. The CDR3 DNA is TGTGCCAGCAGCAAAGTGGGACAGCCGGATGGCTACACCTTC. It is translated as CASSKVGQPDGYTF.

The chain has TRBV6-5 and TRBJ2-7; 8 bases map to TRBD1. Germline CDR1 MNHEY, CDR2 SVGAGI. The CDR3 consists of 13 residues. Trimming took 4 bases from V and 4 from J; bases not matched to a gene: 3. The CDR3 reads CASSSGQVYEQYF. CDR3 DNA: TGTGCCAGCAGTTCGGGACAGGTTTACGAGCAGTACTTC.

This chain uses TRBV7-3 with TRBJ2-1; D is uncertain. The CDR3 is 15 residues long. Germline lookup yields CDR1 SGHTA and CDR2 FQGTGA. The ends were cut back, 1 base at V and 4 bases at J, with 11 bases in the middle. CDR3 sequence (DNA): TGTGCCAGCAGCTTAATTGGCGCCCCTTACAATGAGCAGTTCTTC. Its protein product is CASSLIGAPYNEQFF. The whole variable domain, filled in from reference TRBV7-3 and TRBJ2-1, reads GAGVSQTPSNKVTEKGKYVELRCDPISGHTALYWYRQSLGQGPEFLIYFQGTGAADDSGLPNDRFFAVRPEGSVSTLKIQRTERGDSAVYLCASSLIGAPYNEQFFGPGTRLTVL.

The chain couples TRBV10-3 to TRBJ2-7; 7 bases align to TRBD1. The CDR3 is 12 residues long. Germline V gene sequence: CDR1 ENHRY, CDR2 SYGVKD. V gave up 8 bases and J gave up 3 bases; unmatched junction bases: 4. In DNA form, the CDR3 reads TGTGCCATCCAGGGGGAAAGCTACGAGCAGTACTTC. Its translation is CAIQGESYEQYF.

The chain has TRBV19 and TRBJ1-5; D is uncertain. CDR1 is LNHDA and CDR2 is SQIVND in the germline V gene (reference sequence). CDR3 length equals 13 residues. Trimming left V 3 bases short and J 5 bases short, with 8 bases between. CDR3 nucleotides: TGTGCCAGTAGTATTCAGGAGTATCAGCCCCAGCATTTT. Protein product: CASSIQEYQPQHF.

Notes on this clone: The junction departs from germline at one end; a sequencing error may be responsible. The DNA for the CDR3 is TGTGCCAGCAGTTTATCGGGACTAGCGGATTACAATGGGCAGTTCTTC. As protein: CASSLSGLADYNGQFF. This sequence joins TRBV27 and TRBJ2-1; 11 nucleotides match TRBD2. The CDR3 is made up of 16 amino acids. The V gene's germline CDR1 is MNHEY and CDR2 SMNVEV (reference sequence).